The sequence of this TCR beta chain was determined in a study of cytomegalovirus exposure and HLA in healthy donors. Primers for the PCR totalled 60 Vbeta and 13 Jbeta. Clones were read by immunoSEQ multiplex PCR, and TCRdb kept only the in-frame ones, dropping some. The table has about 140,000 clones, around 90% seen once. Per the germline V gene, CDR1 is LNHNV and CDR2 is YYDKDF (reference sequence). The CDR3 consists of 12 residues. V shed 1 base and J shed 5 bases, with 5 bases lying between them. The chain combines TRBV15 with TRBJ2-5, with D possibly being TRBD1 (5 bases). This TCR was recovered from a woman aged 40 to 50 in good health and CMV-seronegative. The material sequenced was PBMCs. Here the CDR3 DNA reads TGTGCCACCAGCAGAGGGGGCGAGACCCAGTACTTC. This translates into CATSRGGETQYF.